This TCR beta chain comes out of a study of T cells in Graves' hyperthyroidism and ophthalmopathy. There were TCR beta CDR3 regions amplified from RNA transcripts. First-round RT-PCR of the TCR CDR3 relied on the HTBI primer set. TCRdb re-called the multiplex PCR reads with MiXCR, one entry per CDR3 protein. Of a few hundred thousand distinct CDR3 sequences detected, about 15% appear once; the ten largest clones hold 6.5% to 8%. The sample holds many counts of this clonotype. The germline V and J ends were trimmed by 2 bases and 4 bases, with 8 bases remaining between them. CDR1 SGHTA and CDR2 FQGTGA come from the germline V gene. This CDR3 has 13 amino acids.

The rearrangement joins TRBV7-3 to TRBJ1-2, with D uncertain. The clonotype originates from a woman in her twenties or thirties with Graves' hyperthyroidism. The material sequenced was blood. Here the CDR3 reads CASSLGDGYGYTF. In DNA, the CDR3 is TGTGCCAGCAGCTTAGGGGATGGCTATGGCTACACCTTC. The variable domain in full, with the rest retrieved from reference TRBV7-3 and TRBJ1-2, is GAGVSQTPSNKVTEKGKYVELRCDPISGHTALYWYRQSLGQGPEFLIYFQGTGAADDSGLPNDRFFAVRPEGSVSTLKIQRTERGDSAVYLCASSLGDGYGYTFGSGTRLTVV.